This T cell receptor beta chain was sequenced for a study of cytomegalovirus exposure and HLA in healthy donors. Study results and limitations: A later analysis reportedly found that, within productive TCRs, an Asian-associated ancestry cluster had fewer N-insertions than the mean observed across the roughly 670 donors. Analysis performed later found more than 15,000 TCR beta sequences associated with HLA alleles at 0.05 false discovery rate.

Researchers ran the PCR with 60 Vbeta and 13 Jbeta primers. Per the original data handling: A later analysis tallied 65 million to 85 million unique TCR beta chains, some 10 million of them shared. Data came from immunoSEQ multiplex PCR; TCRdb stores just in-frame clones and leaves some out. That table gives V, J and clone size, and the DNA gave D and trimming. The sample shows 150,000 to 250,000 clones, 65% to 90% of them seen only once. A word on this clone: Its cognate antigen is unknown.

This CDR3 is built from 14 residues. Germline assignment: CDR1 MNHEY and CDR2 SMNVEV (reference sequence). Trimming at V came to 6 bases and at J to 2 bases, leaving 5 bases not matched to a gene. The J gene is TRBJ1-1, the V gene TRBV27; 8 bases map to TRBD1. The clonotype comes from a woman aged 45-65 years in good health and CMV-seronegative. The specimen sequenced was PBMCs. The CDR3 spells CASRGDRGNTEAFF. CDR3 nucleotide sequence: TGTGCCAGCAGGGGAGACAGGGGAAACACTGAAGCTTTCTTT.